This is a list of T cell receptor beta chains from one sample in a study of blood T cell repertoires in COVID-19. Data came from immunoSEQ multiplex PCR; TCRdb stores just in-frame clones and leaves some out. The table lists roughly 240,000 clones, 83% of them singletons. Source material: PBMCs or T cells enriched from blood (not recorded which). The receptors were sampled from a woman aged 35 to 49 who had been exposed to COVID-19. CDR3s include the opening cysteine and the closing phenylalanine or tryptophan. A D gene is named only where the DNA matches it firmly. Clone size is given for some rows only: seen once, a few or many times, or a class if the clone is expanded.

j_call v_call d_call clone_size cdr3_nt cdr3_aa
TRBJ1-2 TRBV29-1 NA NA TGCAGCGTTGCAGCAGGGGTTGGCTACACCTTC CSVAAGVGYTF
TRBJ1-6 TRBV2 TRBD1 NA TGTGCCAGCGGAGGGACAGACCGCTTGGCCCTCCACTTT CASGGTDRLALHF
TRBJ1-6 TRBV6-2/TRBV6-3 NA few TGTGCCAGCAGTTGGACAAATAATTCACCCCTCCACTTT CASSWTNNSPLHF
TRBJ1-4 TRBV5-4 TRBD1 NA TGTGCCAGCAGCTCCGGACAGGCCCCTGAAAAACTGTTTTTT CASSSGQAPEKLFF
TRBJ1-2 TRBV2 TRBD1 few TGTGCCAGCAGTGAGGAAGGGGGCATCTACTATGGCTACACCTTC CASSEEGGIYYGYTF
TRBJ1-5 TRBV7-2 NA NA TGTGCCAGCAGCCAAAGCGTAGGGGTCACTCAGCCCCAGCATTTT CASSQSVGVTQPQHF
TRBJ1-1 TRBV3-1/TRBV3-2 NA NA TGTGCCAGCAGCCAGGGGGGGGGCCAAACTGAAGCTTTCTTT CASSQGGGQTEAFF
TRBJ2-7 TRBV30 TRBD1 few TGTGCCTGGGGAAGGACAGGGGGCTGGGAACAGTACTTC CAWGRTGGWEQYF
TRBJ2-7 TRBV6-5 TRBD2 NA TGTGCCAGCAGCTGGGGAGCGGGGGGAAGGGAGCAGTACTTC CASSWGAGGREQYF
TRBJ2-2 TRBV6-2/TRBV6-3 NA NA TGTGCCAGCAGTTACCATGACGTGAGGACCGGGGAGCTGTTTTTT CASSYHDVRTGELFF
TRBJ1-2 TRBV29-1 NA few TGCAGCGTTGGGGGGGGCGAAGGCTACACCTTC CSVGGGEGYTF
TRBJ2-2 TRBV5-4 NA NA TGTGCCAGCACCCGGGAAGCGAACACCGGGGAGCTGTTTTTT CASTREANTGELFF